This is a list of T cell receptor beta chains from one sample in a study of identical twins. TCRdb reprocessed the 5' RACE reads with MiXCR, giving one entry per CDR3 protein. The sample holds about 720,000 distinct CDR3 sequences, around 8.6% seen once. A further study also used this sample, focusing on yellow fever vaccine responses in identical twins.

The material sequenced was PBMCs. These receptor sequences come from a woman aged 18 to 35 in good health. Each CDR3 is given with its conserved first and last residue. The D gene is left open where the match is weak. Where a row states a size, it is once, few, many or the class of an expanded clone; other rows omit it.

>few|TRBV11-2|TRBJ2-3|-
TGTGCCAGCAGCTTTAGACTAGAGTCTACGCAGTATTTT
CASSFRLESTQYF
>many|TRBV5-1|TRBJ2-1|-
TGCGCCAGCAGCTTGGGGGTAGTCGAGCAGTTCTTC
CASSLGVVEQFF
>few|TRBV6-6|TRBJ1-1|-
TGTGCCAGCAGTTCGGGGGGGCAAGCTTTCTTT
CASSSGGQAFF
>-|TRBV2|TRBJ2-5|-
TGTGCCAGCAGTGAAATGGCGATCCAAGAGACCCAGTACTTC
CASSEMAIQETQYF
>few|TRBV7-9|TRBJ2-7|-
TGTGCCAGCAGCTTCCCATTGGACAGAGCATACGAGCAGTACTTC
CASSFPLDRAYEQYF
>many|TRBV29-1|TRBJ2-7|-
TGCAGCGCCGATTCGGGGGGCGCCTACGAGCAGTACTTC
CSADSGGAYEQYF
>few|TRBV7-6|TRBJ1-3|TRBD1
TGTGCCAGCAGTCCTAAGGTGGGACAGCCGACTCTATGGAACACCATATATTTT
CASSPKVGQPTLWNTIYF
>many|TRBV3-1|TRBJ2-3|TRBD2
TGTGCCAGCAGCCTCCAGCGGGGGGTGAGCACAGATACGCAGTATTTT
CASSLQRGVSTDTQYF
>few|TRBV29-1|TRBJ1-1|-
TGCAGCGTTATGGTGAACACTGAAGCTTTCTTT
CSVMVNTEAFF
>-|TRBV4-1|TRBJ2-5|-
TGCGCCAGCAGCCAAGCCCGCTACCTGCAAGAGACCCAGTACTTC
CASSQARYLQETQYF
>-|TRBV29-1|TRBJ2-1|-
TGCAGCGTTGAAATCTTGGACAATGAGCAGTTCTTC
CSVEILDNEQFF
>few|TRBV7-9|TRBJ2-7|TRBD1
TGTGCCAGCAGCGGGGGACAGGGGCAGTACGAGCAGTACTTC
CASSGGQGQYEQYF
>many|TRBV12-3/TRBV12-4|TRBJ1-2|TRBD1
TGTGCCAGCAGTCGGGACAGGGGCTATGGCTACACCTTC
CASSRDRGYGYTF
>-|TRBV29-1|TRBJ1-4|-
TGCAGCGTTGGTGGCGGATCAACTAATGAAAAACTGTTTTTT
CSVGGGSTNEKLFF
>-|TRBV12-3/TRBV12-4|TRBJ1-1|TRBD1
TGTGCCAGCAGTTTAATTGGGACAGCATCCTGGAACACTGAAGCTTTCTTT
CASSLIGTASWNTEAFF
>many|TRBV12-3/TRBV12-4|TRBJ2-5|-
TGTGCCAGCAGAATCGCAGGGAAAGGGGAGACCCAGTACTTC
CASRIAGKGETQYF
>-|TRBV5-1|TRBJ2-7|-
TGCGCCAGCAGCTTGGATACGGACAGAGACGACGAGCAGTACTTC
CASSLDTDRDDEQYF
>few|TRBV11-3|TRBJ2-1|-
TGTGCCAGCAGCTCGGGATTTGGGGAAGTCGGTGAGCAGTTCTTC
CASSSGFGEVGEQFF
>few|TRBV28|TRBJ2-1|TRBD2
TGTGCCAAGCAGCGGGACTACAATGAGCAGTTCTTC
CAKQRDYNEQFF
>-|TRBV20-1|TRBJ2-7|TRBD2
TGCAGTGCTGCGGGGGTGGCTAGCGGGGTGGGTACCTACGAGCAGTACTTC
CSAAGVASGVGTYEQYF
>many|TRBV12-3/TRBV12-4|TRBJ2-2|-
TGTGCCAGCAGTTTGCAGCGCCCGGGGTCGGCCGGGGAGCTGTTTTTT
CASSLQRPGSAGELFF
>-|TRBV29-1|TRBJ2-5|-
TGCAGCGTTGAAGGGGGGTACCAAGAGACCCAGTACTTC
CSVEGGYQETQYF
>few|TRBV20-1|TRBJ1-1|-
TGCAGTGCTAGAGAACCGAACACTGAAGCTTTCTTT
CSAREPNTEAFF
>-|TRBV11-2|TRBJ2-3|-
TGTGCCAGCAGCTTAGCCCAAGGGGCGTTTAGAACAGATACGCAGTATTTT
CASSLAQGAFRTDTQYF
>-|TRBV7-2|TRBJ2-1|-
TGTGCCAGCAGCTTTACAGGGACTGAGCAGTTCTTC
CASSFTGTEQFF
>-|TRBV7-8|TRBJ2-7|TRBD2
TGTGCCAGCAGCTTCGGACTAGTAGGCTACGAGCAGTACTTC
CASSFGLVGYEQYF
>few|TRBV7-9|TRBJ2-7|TRBD2
TGTGCCAGCAGCCAAGCCGAAAGTAGCGGGCCTCACTACGAGCAGTACTTC
CASSQAESSGPHYEQYF
>many|TRBV12-3/TRBV12-4|TRBJ2-3|TRBD2
TGTGCCAGCAGCTTAAGACTAGCGGAAAGCACAGATACGCAGTATTTT
CASSLRLAESTDTQYF
>few|TRBV20-1|TRBJ2-7|-
TGCAGTGCTAGAGATTTCAGGTTCTCCTACGAGCAGTACTTC
CSARDFRFSYEQYF
>few|TRBV4-1|TRBJ2-5|TRBD2
TGCGCCAGCAGCCAAGGCTCCGGTAGCGGGAACACAGAGACCCAGTACTTC
CASSQGSGSGNTETQYF
>-|TRBV5-1|TRBJ1-4|-
TGCGCCAGCAGCTTGCGAAGTGGGAACGATGAAAAACTGTTTTTT
CASSLRSGNDEKLFF
>few|TRBV7-9|TRBJ2-7|TRBD1
TGTGCCAGCAGCCCCGGGGGCGGACAGGGAATTCGGTACTTC
CASSPGGGQGIRYF
>many|TRBV2|TRBJ2-3|-
TGTGCCAGCGGGGGGTTTGGGGCAGATACGCAGTATTTT
CASGGFGADTQYF
>many|TRBV27|TRBJ1-6|-
TGTGCCAGCAGCGGTCGGGCAGCAGCTTCACCCCTCCACTTT
CASSGRAAASPLHF
>-|TRBV7-2|TRBJ2-5|-
TGTGCCAGCAGCTCAGGGGACCGAGAGACCCAGTACTTC
CASSSGDRETQYF
>few|TRBV28|TRBJ2-7|-
TGTGCCAGCGGCATGGGGGTTAGCGGAATGAGCTCCTACGAGCAGTACTTC
CASGMGVSGMSSYEQYF
>few|TRBV15|TRBJ1-4|TRBD1
TGTGCCACCAGCAGAGTTTCGCTCGGTGGGACAGGTTCTGAAAAACTGTTTTTT
CATSRVSLGGTGSEKLFF
>-|TRBV7-2|TRBJ2-5|TRBD1
TGTGCCAGCAGCCCCCGCGACAGGGGGCGCTTAGAGACCCAGTACTTC
CASSPRDRGRLETQYF
>-|TRBV7-9|TRBJ2-1|TRBD2
TGTGCCAGCTTTAATTGGCGGGGGGCCTACAATGAGCAGTTCTTC
CASFNWRGAYNEQFF
>few|TRBV27|TRBJ2-7|-
TGTGCCAGCAGTTCCTCGCGCGACTCCTACGAGCAGTACTTC
CASSSSRDSYEQYF
>few|TRBV7-2|TRBJ2-7|TRBD2
TGTGCCAGCAGCCTCTTGGTAGCGGGGCAATACGAGCAGTACTTC
CASSLLVAGQYEQYF
>-|TRBV20-1|TRBJ2-1|TRBD2
TGCAGTGCTAGGCGTCCAGCGGGGTACAATGAGCAGTTCTTC
CSARRPAGYNEQFF
>few|TRBV6-1|TRBJ2-2|-
TGTGCCAGCAGAGGATGGGGCGGGTTCACCGGGGAGCTGTTTTTT
CASRGWGGFTGELFF
>many|TRBV12-3/TRBV12-4|TRBJ2-7|-
TGTGCCAGCAGTAAGAGCGGAAAATTCTACGAGCAGTACTTC
CASSKSGKFYEQYF
>few|TRBV5-5|TRBJ1-5|-
TGTGCCAGCAGCCGGGGCCCGGTCTCGGATCAGCCCCAGCATTTT
CASSRGPVSDQPQHF